This T cell receptor (beta chain) originates from a study of T cell responses to AZD1222 COVID-19 vaccine. Study-level results: Only after the peak T cell response were repertoires sampled.

This CDR3 comprises 17 residues. Germline V lookup: CDR1 GTSNPN, CDR2 SVGIG (reference sequence). The V gene lost 1 base and the J gene lost 3 bases, with 19 bases spanning the gap. This table comes from immunoSEQ multiplex PCR, and its TCRdb copy is limited to in-frame clones, with some not included. The table includes about 150,000 clones, about nine tenths detected once. On this clone: Its matching antigen is unknown.

This specimen consisted of peripheral blood, obtained on day 0 of AZD1222 vaccination. The chain couples TRBV30 to TRBJ2-1; maybe TRBD1 (5 bases). The receptor was derived from an adult in good health. CDR3: CAWSASRQNLHYNEQFF. CDR3 nucleotides: TGTGCCTGGAGTGCTTCCCGACAGAACCTTCACTACAATGAGCAGTTCTTC. The whole variable domain, filled in from reference TRBV30 and TRBJ2-1, reads SQTIHQWPATLVQPVGSPLSLECTVEGTSNPNLYWYRQAAGRGLQLLFYSVGIGQISSEVPQNLSASRPQDRQFILSSKKLLLSDSGFYLCAWSASRQNLHYNEQFFGPGTRLTVL.